This passage covers 29 T cell receptor beta chains from one sample sequenced in a study of cytomegalovirus exposure and HLA in healthy donors. Primers: 60 Vbeta forward and 13 Jbeta reverse. Some clones are missing from TCRdb's copy, which holds only in-frame ones; the method was immunoSEQ multiplex PCR. The data show about 250,000 clones, just over 70% seen once. Sequences were obtained from PBMCs. The source is a female donor in good health and CMV-seronegative.

The chain combines TRBV5-1 with TRBJ2-4; weak D call: TRBD2 (6 bases). The CDR3 has 17 residues. In germline, CDR1 is SGHRS, CDR2 YFSETQ. With 5 bases removed from V and 0 bases from J, the gap between germline ends came to 18 bases. CDR3: CASSPSTGVLAKNIQYF. In DNA form, the CDR3 reads TGCGCCAGCAGTCCCAGTACGGGGGTTCTAGCCAAAAACATTCAGTACTTC.

Here the CDR3 DNA reads TGTGCCAGCAGCTTAGCGACCGGCGGGGGAGGGGGCACTGAAGCTTTCTTT. Amino acid sequence: CASSLATGGGGGTEAFF. The V call is TRBV7-8, the J call TRBJ1-1, with D perhaps matching TRBD1 (6 bases). Between the trimmed V and J ends, which lost 0 bases and 4 bases, there was a span of 18 bases. The CDR3 has 17 residues. Germline loops: CDR1 SGHVS, CDR2 FQNEAQ.

This clone appeared a few times. The chain joins TRBV25-1 to TRBJ2-3; TRBD1 aligns across 8 bases. V was clipped by 4 bases and J by 0 bases; unmatched bases: 3. This CDR3 region has 15 residues. Germline CDR1 reads MGHDK; CDR2 reads SYGVNS. The CDR3, as DNA: TGTGCCAGCAGTGCCACAGGGGGGAGCACAGATACGCAGTATTTT. This sequence encodes CASSATGGSTDTQYF. Combining the CDR3 with reference TRBV25-1 and TRBJ2-3 gives the whole variable domain EADIYQTPRYLVIGTGKKITLECSQTMGHDKMYWYQQDPGMELHLIHYSYGVNSTEKGDLSSESTVSRIRTEHFPLTLESARPSHTSQYLCASSATGGSTDTQYFGPGTRLTVL.

The J gene is TRBJ2-5, the V gene TRBV19, with no clear D. Germline lookup yields CDR1 LNHDA and CDR2 SQIVND (reference sequence). Trimming cost V 3 bases and J 5 bases, with 10 bases left between them. The CDR3 is made up of 13 amino acids. The CDR3 DNA sequence: TGTGCCAGTAGTATCGGGTTAAGGGAGACCCAGTACTTC. Encoded protein: CASSIGLRETQYF.

V usage is TRBV18 and J usage is TRBJ2-7; D is unresolved. Germline V gene data show CDR1 as KGHSH and CDR2 as LQKENI. This CDR3 region has 15 residues. Trimming took off 5 bases at V and 2 bases at J, with 16 bases between the two ends. The CDR3 protein is CASSAMAVPTYEQYF. CDR3 DNA: TGTGCCAGCTCAGCTATGGCGGTTCCCACCTACGAGCAGTACTTC. The full variable domain, in which reference TRBV18 and TRBJ2-7 provide the parts outside the CDR3, is NAGVMQNPRHLVRRRGQEARLRCSPMKGHSHVYWYRQLPEEGLKFMVYLQKENIIDESGMPKERFSAEFPKEGPSILRIQQVVRGDSAAYFCASSAMAVPTYEQYFGPGTRLTVT.

This chain links TRBV6-4 with TRBJ2-3; 8 bases are shared with TRBD2. Trimming removed 5 bases from V and 0 bases from J; junction bases left unmatched: 1. Germline loops: CDR1 MRHNA, CDR2 SNTAGT. This CDR3 has 14 amino acids. CDR3 DNA: TGTGCCAGCAGTACTAGCGGTAGCACAGATACGCAGTATTTT. As protein: CASSTSGSTDTQYF.

This chain links TRBV28 with TRBJ2-1, with D perhaps TRBD2 (5 bases). Germline-derived CDR1 and CDR2 are MDHEN and SYDVKM. The V and J ends lost 1 base and 9 bases respectively, with 7 bases between them. This CDR3 has 12 amino acids. The CDR3 region is CASSLSEGEQFF. CDR3 sequence (DNA): TGTGCCAGCAGTTTATCCGAGGGTGAGCAGTTCTTC.

In this sample, this clone turned up once. The genes are TRBV27 and TRBJ2-1; 12 bases align to TRBD2. The ends lost 3 bases at V and 7 bases at J; junction bases unmatched: 4. CDR1 MNHEY and CDR2 SMNVEV come from the germline V gene (reference sequence). The CDR3 consists of 15 residues. Written as DNA, the CDR3 is TGTGCCAGCAGTTTTGGACTAGCGGGAATGAATGAGCAGTTCTTC. Protein: CASSFGLAGMNEQFF.

This chain uses TRBV19 with TRBJ2-1, with TRBD2 matching 14 bases. V lost 8 bases, J lost 7 bases, and 7 bases stayed unmatched. The CDR3 contains 15 residues. The germline CDR1 and CDR2 sequences are LNHDA and SQIVND (reference sequence). The CDR3 is CASGRLAGGPNEQFF. CDR3 DNA sequence: TGTGCCAGTGGGAGACTAGCGGGAGGGCCAAATGAGCAGTTCTTC.

The rearrangement links TRBV5-1 to TRBJ2-3; TRBD2 aligns across 8 bases. CDR1 SGHRS and CDR2 YFSETQ come from the germline V gene. The CDR3 covers 16 residues. Unmatched junction bases numbered 9, after V lost 4 bases and J lost 2 bases. CDR3 region: CASSPGVSGTTDTQYF. The CDR3 nucleotides read TGCGCCAGCAGCCCCGGGGTTAGCGGGACCACAGATACGCAGTATTTT.

The chain is built from TRBV9 and TRBJ2-3; D is unresolved. Trimming pared 0 bases from V and 0 bases from J, leaving 8 bases between. Germline assignment: CDR1 SGDLS and CDR2 YYNGEE. There are 15 residues in the CDR3. Written as DNA, the CDR3 is TGTGCCAGCAGCGTAGTTCCCCCTAGCACAGATACGCAGTATTTT. This gives the protein CASSVVPPSTDTQYF.

The gene calls are TRBV29-1 and TRBJ2-1; TRBD2 matches 8 bases. V lost 6 bases, J lost 0 bases, and 7 bases stayed unmatched. CDR1 and CDR2 from the germline V gene are SQVTM and ANQGSEA. The CDR3 is made up of 15 amino acids. The chain's CDR3 is CSVRGSGSSYNEQFF. The CDR3 coding sequence is TGCAGCGTGCGGGGGAGCGGGAGCTCCTACAATGAGCAGTTCTTC.

The rearrangement links TRBV7-3 to TRBJ2-3; TRBD2 might be the D (5 bases). CDR3 size: 12 residues. Deletions cut 5 bases from V and 5 bases from J, with 8 bases between. The germline CDR1 and CDR2 sequences are SGHTA and FQGTGA. The CDR3 DNA follows: TGTGCCAGCAGCCCCGGAGGAGATACGCAGTATTTT. Protein sequence: CASSPGGDTQYF.

This chain links TRBV6-6 with TRBJ2-6; possible D gene TRBD2, 7 bases. This CDR3 region has 16 residues. Germline loops: CDR1 MNHNY, CDR2 SVGAGI (reference sequence). Between the trimmed V and J ends, which lost 0 bases and 4 bases, there was a span of 10 bases. The CDR3 DNA is TGTGCCAGCAGTTACTCTGCGGGGGCCGGGGCCAACGTCCTGACTTTC. Translated: CASSYSAGAGANVLTF.

V is TRBV28 and J is TRBJ1-4, with D possibly matching TRBD1 (6 bases). Germline lookup yields CDR1 MDHEN and CDR2 SYDVKM. The V end was cut by 4 bases, the J end by 0 bases, with 18 bases between. The CDR3 totals 18 residues. CDR3 bases: TGTGCCAGCAGTTCACCAACAGGGTTAGTCGCAACTAATGAAAAACTGTTTTTT. It translates to CASSSPTGLVATNEKLFF. Full variable domain (rest looked up from reference TRBV28 and TRBJ1-4): DVKVTQSSRYLVKRTGEKVFLECVQDMDHENMFWYRQDPGLGLRLIYFSYDVKMKEKGDIPEGYSVSREKKERFSLILESASTNQTSMYLCASSSPTGLVATNEKLFFGSGTQLSVL.

This clone was counted a few times. The genes are TRBV18 and TRBJ2-5, with a weak D call TRBD2 (7 bases). Per the germline V gene, CDR1 is KGHSH and CDR2 is LQKENI. The germline V and J ends were trimmed by 5 bases and 2 bases, with 12 bases remaining between them. This CDR3 contains 14 residues. The CDR3 sequence is CASSGRGAQETQYF. CDR3 nucleotide sequence: TGTGCCAGCTCAGGCCGGGGGGCACAAGAGACCCAGTACTTC.

This chain joins TRBV29-1 and TRBJ2-7; 8 bases agree with TRBD1. This CDR3 spans 13 amino acids. Germline trimming cut 3 bases from V and 6 bases from J; bases unmatched to any gene: 7. Germline-derived CDR1 and CDR2 are SQVTM and ANQGSEA. The CDR3: CSVDKDRAGEQYF. In DNA form, the CDR3 reads TGCAGCGTTGATAAGGACAGGGCGGGCGAGCAGTACTTC.

The chain recombines TRBV7-3 with TRBJ2-3, with 7 bases lining up with TRBD2. Looked up from germline, CDR1 is SGHTA and CDR2 is FQGTGA. V lost 2 bases to trimming and J lost 2 bases; unmatched junction nucleotides: 4. CDR3 size: 15 residues. Here the CDR3 DNA reads TGTGCCAGCAGCTTAGTGGGGACTATCACAGATACGCAGTATTTT. Encoded protein: CASSLVGTITDTQYF.

This clone has more than one count but fewer than ten. The gene calls are TRBV5-6 and TRBJ2-2; no clear D. Germline V CDR1 and CDR2: SGHDT, YYEEEE. Trimming pared 2 bases from V and 1 base from J, leaving 3 bases between. This CDR3 has 13 amino acids. The CDR3 here is CASSFQNTGELFF. DNA of the CDR3: TGTGCCAGCAGCTTCCAGAACACCGGGGAGCTGTTTTTT.

The chain employs TRBV7-2 and TRBJ2-7; 11 bases align to TRBD2. This CDR3 has 15 amino acids. Germline CDR1 reads SGHTA; CDR2 reads FQGNSA. Trimming removed 5 bases from V and 4 bases from J; junction bases left unmatched: 7. The CDR3 coding sequence is TGTGCCAGCAGCACCCGACTAGCGGGATCATACGAGCAGTACTTC. It codes for CASSTRLAGSYEQYF.

The V call is TRBV5-1, the J call TRBJ2-5; 10 bases fit TRBD2. Germline V gene sequence: CDR1 SGHRS, CDR2 YFSETQ. This CDR3 contains 17 residues. Unmatched junction bases numbered 9, after V lost 0 bases and J lost 4 bases. The DNA of the CDR3 is TGCGCCAGCAGCTTGGGCCCGCTAGCGGGAGACGTAGAGACCCAGTACTTC. This sequence encodes CASSLGPLAGDVETQYF.

V and J are TRBV5-1 and TRBJ2-4; 8 nucleotides agree with TRBD2. V dropped 3 bases and J dropped 7; count of bases not matched to a gene: 12. The V gene's germline CDR1 is SGHRS and CDR2 YFSETQ. CDR3 length: 16 residues. CDR3 sequence (DNA): TGCGCCAGCAGCTCGGCCCTGGGCGGGAGGAGGAACATTCAGTACTTC. It codes for CASSSALGGRRNIQYF.

The rearrangement links TRBV11-2 to TRBJ1-3, with D hard to call. The CDR3 extends over 15 amino acids. V lost 3 bases and J 4 bases, leaving 13 bases between the germline ends. CDR1 is SGHAT, CDR2 FQNNGV, per germline. The CDR3 sequence is CASSFSYLSGNTIYF. CDR3 DNA: TGTGCCAGCAGCTTTTCGTATTTGTCCGGAAACACCATATATTTT. The complete variable domain, with remaining parts taken from reference TRBV11-2 and TRBJ1-3, reads EAGVAQSPRYKIIEKRQSVAFWCNPISGHATLYWYQQILGQGPKLLIQFQNNGVVDDSQLPKDRFSAERLKGVDSTLKIQPAKLEDSAVYLCASSFSYLSGNTIYFGEGSWLTVV.

This chain joins TRBV11-1 and TRBJ2-4; 7 bases are shared with TRBD1. CDR3 length: 16 amino acids. CDR1 is SGHAT and CDR2 is FQDESV in the germline V gene (reference sequence). The trim removed 5 bases at V and 0 bases at J, leaving 7 bases unmatched. The CDR3 DNA follows: TGTGCCAGCAGCCAAGGACAGGCGGTAGCCAAAAACATTCAGTACTTC. As protein: CASSQGQAVAKNIQYF.

The rearrangement links TRBV18 to TRBJ2-2; 9 nucleotides align to TRBD2. Germline V gene data show CDR1 as KGHSH and CDR2 as LQKENI. CDR3 length equals 17 residues. The ends lost 4 bases at V and 7 bases at J; junction bases unmatched: 13. The CDR3 reads CASSQLTGTSPYGELFF. CDR3 in DNA: TGTGCCAGCTCACAATTGACCGGGACTAGCCCCTACGGGGAGCTGTTTTTT.

The V gene is TRBV19, the J gene TRBJ2-5, with 10 bases matching TRBD1. This CDR3 is 15 amino acids long. The J segment lost 5 bases and the V segment lost 7 bases, leaving 10 bases of the junction unmatched. Germline CDR1 and CDR2: LNHDA and SQIVND (reference sequence). Here the CDR3 DNA reads TGTGCCAGTAAAGGCTCAGGGACAGGGGATGAGACCCAGTACTTC. This encodes CASKGSGTGDETQYF.

The chain carries TRBV7-9 and TRBJ1-1; weak D call: TRBD1 (6 bases). V lost 5 bases and J lost 7, with 14 bases in between. The CDR3 runs 13 residues. Germline CDR1 SEHNR, CDR2 FQNEAQ (reference sequence). CDR3 in DNA: TGTGCCAGCAGCCACAGGGCGCTAGTTGAAGCTTTCTTT. Its protein is CASSHRALVEAFF.

J is TRBJ2-3 and V is TRBV11-2; 9 bases match TRBD2. The V gene's germline CDR1 is SGHAT and CDR2 FQNNGV. V dropped 4 bases and J dropped 2; count of bases not matched to a gene: 10. The CDR3 runs to 17 residues. CDR3 amino acids: CASSSPPTSGVTDTQYF. CDR3 DNA sequence: TGTGCCAGCAGCTCCCCCCCGACTAGCGGAGTCACAGATACGCAGTATTTT.

The chain links TRBV5-4 to TRBJ2-2; possibly TRBD2 for D (6 bases). V was pared by 4 bases and J by 1 base, with 14 bases between. The CDR3 runs to 16 residues. From germline, CDR1 is SGHNT and CDR2 YYREEE (reference sequence). The DNA for the CDR3 is TGTGCCAGCAGCCCGTGGGCTAGCGAGAACACCGGGGAGCTGTTTTTT. The encoded protein is CASSPWASENTGELFF.